The 28 T cell receptor beta chains reported below all come from one sample, sequenced in a study of post-analysis software for immune sequencing data. Study results and limitations: When patients were compared with controls, 4 or 5 TRBV segments were more frequent, TRBV5-6, TRBV5-1 and TRBV20-1 among them.

These TCRs are of unknown antigen specificity. Unique molecular identifiers were present in the TCR beta cDNA libraries. TCRdb called the PCR reads again in MiXCR, with one record for every CDR3 protein. The sample holds about 200,000 distinct CDR3 sequences, 29% seen once. The sequenced sample consisted of blood. The source of these receptors is a girl aged 2-17 years with multiple sclerosis.

To note about this clonotype: A read error may produce the germline difference seen at one junction end. The chain is built from TRBV12-3 or TRBV12-4 and TRBJ2-3; D gene unclear. This CDR3 is 12 amino acids long. The CDR3 nucleotides are TGTGCCAGCAGTATCCAAGGAAATGCGCAGTATTTC. It encodes CASSIQGNAQYF.

This clonotype came up once. This may come from a read error, since a much larger clone is one base off. J is TRBJ2-3 and V is TRBV20-1; the match to TRBD1 covers 9 bases. V shed 5 bases and J 4 bases; nucleotides not matched to a gene: 10. Germline-derived CDR1 and CDR2 are DFQATT and SNEGSKA (reference sequence). CDR3 length equals 15 residues. The CDR3 here is CSAPRGQGRADTQYF. The DNA of the CDR3 is TGCAGTGCTCCAAGGGGACAGGGTAGGGCAGATACGCAGTATTTT.

This clonotype was observed a few times. This sequence joins TRBV25-1 and TRBJ2-5; the match to TRBD1 covers 12 bases. Germline CDR1 MGHDK, CDR2 SYGVNS. V lost 4 bases, J lost 1 base, and 10 bases stayed unmatched. The CDR3 runs 18 residues. The CDR3 DNA reads TGTGCCAGCAGTGGACCCGGGACAGGGGGCCGAAGCCAAGAGACCCAGTACTTC. The encoded protein is CASSGPGTGGRSQETQYF.

Remarks on this clonotype: A much bigger clone sits one base away, suggesting this may be a read error. This rearrangement joins TRBV6-1 to TRBJ1-5; TRBD1 agrees at 9 bases. The CDR3 totals 17 residues. The germline V gene has CDR1 MNHNS and CDR2 SASEGT. Here the CDR3 reads CASSAKPGQGSGQPRHF. The CDR3 DNA sequence: TGTGCCAGCAGTGCCAAGCCGGGACAGGGATCGGGTCAGCCCCGGCATTTT.

With regard to this clonotype: This sequence may be a read error, since a much larger clone differs from it by one base. V is TRBV7-9 and J is TRBJ2-7, with D tentatively TRBD1 (6 bases). The CDR3 loop spans 15 amino acids. Germline V gives CDR1 SEHNR, CDR2 FQNEAQ (reference sequence). V lost 3 bases and J 2 bases, leaving 14 bases between the germline ends. The CDR3 region has the DNA TGTGCCAGCAGCTTCCGCCCAGGGGTTGCCTACGAGCAGTACTTC. This codes for CASSFRPGVAYEQYF.

This clonotype occurred many times. The chain couples TRBV11-2 to TRBJ2-5; D call uncertain. V was clipped by 0 bases and J by 4 bases, with 15 bases between them. The CDR3 is 16 amino acids. The germline V gene has CDR1 SGHAT and CDR2 FQNNGV. The CDR3 DNA sequence: TGTGCCAGCAGCTTAGATCCGGGTCAGGTTCGAGAGACCCAGTACTTC. Its protein is CASSLDPGQVRETQYF.

Ten or more counts support this clonotype. The CDR3 region has the DNA TGTGCCAGCAGCTTGGCCGAAGGACCAAAAGCGGGGAGATATACGCAGTATTTT. It specifies CASSLAEGPKAGRYTQYF. This chain uses TRBV5-5 with TRBJ2-3, with 7 bases aligning to TRBD2. This CDR3 has 18 amino acids. V shed 0 bases, J shed 7 bases, and the junction held 17 bases outside the gene matches. Germline-derived CDR1 and CDR2 are SGHKS and YYEKEE (reference sequence).

Details on this clonotype: A single base separates this from a much larger clone, so it may be a read error. The gene calls are TRBV29-1 and TRBJ2-1; 8 positions match TRBD1. The J call may be mistaken, given a closer DNA end match to TRBJ2-7. The CDR3 runs to 17 residues. CDR1 and CDR2 (germline): SQVTM, ANQGSEA. The CDR3 loop reads CSVEDRDDRGSHNEQYF. In DNA, the CDR3 is TGCAGCGTTGAAGATCGGGATGACAGGGGTTCCCACAATGAGCAGTACTTC.

The rearrangement links TRBV12-3 or TRBV12-4 to TRBJ1-2; maybe TRBD1 (5 bases). Trimming removed 8 bases from V and 0 bases from J, with 7 bases in between. This CDR3 is 12 amino acids long. CDR3 residues: CASRGANYGYTF. The CDR3 nucleotides read TGTGCCAGCCGGGGGGCTAACTATGGCTACACCTTC.

The chain uses TRBV4-1 and TRBJ1-1; TRBD1 aligns across 8 bases. V lost 6 bases and J lost 5; bases outside the gene matches: 11. This CDR3 is built from 15 residues. Germline CDR1 and CDR2: MGHRA and YSYEKL. This CDR3 reads CASRPGQGLPTEAFF. In nucleotides, the CDR3 is TGCGCCAGCAGACCTGGACAGGGTCTCCCAACTGAAGCTTTCTTT.

There are a few counts of this clonotype. The chain joins TRBV6-4 to TRBJ2-1; 13 bases match TRBD2. From germline, CDR1 is MRHNA and CDR2 SNTAGT. CDR3 length equals 15 residues. Losses at the gene ends were 5 bases for V and 5 bases for J; bases not matched to a gene: 3. The chain's CDR3 is CASSKGLAGDNEQFF. The CDR3 coding sequence is TGTGCCAGCAGTAAAGGACTAGCGGGGGACAATGAGCAGTTCTTC.

This clonotype was seen a handful of times. A read error may account for a junction end that differs from germline. The rearrangement links TRBV4-1 to TRBJ2-7; TRBD1 is a possible D gene (5 bases). Looked up from germline, CDR1 is MGHRA and CDR2 is YSYEKL. This CDR3 has 15 amino acids. The CDR3 sequence is CASSQTDSLSYERYF. The CDR3 DNA reads TGCGCCAGCAGCCAGACTGACAGCCTCTCCTACGAGCGGTACTTC.

In this sample, this clonotype turned up many times. The CDR3 DNA follows: TGTGCCAGCAGTTTAAAGGGACAGGGGATGTACATTCAGTACTTC. Translated, it gives CASSLKGQGMYIQYF. This chain links TRBV28 with TRBJ2-4; TRBD1 aligns across 10 bases. Germline-derived CDR1 and CDR2 are MDHEN and SYDVKM. This CDR3 spans 15 amino acids. With V trimmed by 2 bases and J by 8 bases, 6 bases remained unmatched.

The chain links TRBV6-1 to TRBJ2-1, with unresolved D. Germline lookup yields CDR1 MNHNS and CDR2 SASEGT. CDR3 length: 15 amino acids. Trimming removed 0 bases from V and 6 bases from J, with 12 bases in between. CDR3 residues: CASSEAMGKGNEQFF. CDR3 in DNA: TGTGCCAGCAGTGAAGCGATGGGGAAGGGCAATGAGCAGTTCTTC.

This clonotype was recorded at least ten times. The chain couples TRBV29-1 to TRBJ2-1; the D call may be TRBD1 or TRBD2 (5 bases each). Germline loops: CDR1 SQVTM, CDR2 ANQGSEA. V was clipped by 4 bases and J by 2 bases, with 9 bases between them. The CDR3 is made up of 13 amino acids. In DNA, the CDR3 is TGCAGCGTTGCGGGGCAGGCCTACAATGAGCAGTTCTTC. It codes for CSVAGQAYNEQFF.

This clonotype was found a few times. V is TRBV11-2 and J is TRBJ2-2; the match to TRBD2 covers 15 bases. The trim removed 5 bases at V and 7 bases at J, leaving 8 bases unmatched. Germline CDR1 and CDR2: SGHAT and FQNNGV. The CDR3 loop spans 17 amino acids. The CDR3 coding sequence is TGTGCCAGCAGCCAACGGACTAGCGGGAGGGCCGACGGGGAGCTGTTTTTT. Encoded protein: CASSQRTSGRADGELFF.

This chain uses TRBV29-1 with TRBJ2-5; D possibly corresponds to TRBD2 (6 bases). Germline loops: CDR1 SQVTM, CDR2 ANQGSEA. The CDR3 consists of 16 residues. V was clipped by 4 bases and J by 4 bases, with 22 bases between them. The CDR3: CSVGRDSPGARETQYF. CDR3 nucleotides: TGCAGCGTTGGACGGGACTCCCCTGGGGCGAGAGAGACCCAGTACTTC.

This clonotype has more than one count but fewer than ten. The chain uses TRBV7-2 and TRBJ2-7, with 7 bases that match TRBD2. The CDR3 runs 14 residues. Per germline, CDR1 SGHTA and CDR2 FQGNSA. With V trimmed by 5 bases and J by 2 bases, 6 bases remained unmatched. CDR3 in DNA: TGTGCCAGCAGCACCCAGCGGGGACCCTACGAGCAGTACTTC. As protein: CASSTQRGPYEQYF.

This clonotype was found many times. This CDR3 reads CTSGRVPSGANVLTF. The CDR3 DNA reads as TGTACTAGCGGGAGGGTCCCCTCTGGGGCCAACGTCCTGACTTTC. V usage is TRBV27 and J usage is TRBJ2-6, with 13 nucleotides matching TRBD2. Germline V gene sequence: CDR1 MNHEY, CDR2 SMNVEV (reference sequence). The CDR3 length is 15 residues.

This clonotype was found many times. The chain joins TRBV27 to TRBJ2-6; D may be TRBD2 (5 bases). Trimming removed 6 bases at V and 0 bases at J, with 9 bases between. CDR1 is MNHEY, CDR2 SMNVEV, per germline (reference sequence). The CDR3 is 15 amino acids. CDR3 protein: CASSPEGSGANVLTF. The DNA of the CDR3 is TGTGCCAGCAGCCCAGAGGGCTCTGGGGCCAACGTCCTGACTTTC.

This clonotype occurred once. This may be a read error: a much more frequent sequence differs by one nucleotide. The chain recombines TRBV7-9 with TRBJ2-1; 11 bases align to TRBD2. The DNA end favors TRBJ2-7, so the J call may be wrong. CDR3 length: 16 residues. CDR1 is SEHNR and CDR2 is FQNEAQ in the germline V gene (reference sequence). CDR3 loop: CASSSRLAGSYNEQYF. The DNA for the CDR3 is TGTGCCAGCAGCTCACGACTAGCGGGGAGCTACAATGAGCAGTACTTC.

For this clonotype: This clone may be a read error of a much larger clone one base away. The chain joins TRBV20-1 to TRBJ2-3; weak D call: TRBD1 (5 bases). The J call may be faulty, since TRBJ1-5 better matches the DNA end. The CDR3 length is 14 residues. From germline, CDR1 is DFQATT and CDR2 SNEGSKA (reference sequence). The CDR3 nucleotides read TGCAGTGCTATAGCGAAGGGGCCCACAGATACGCAGCATTTT. Amino acids: CSAIAKGPTDTQHF.

The chain links TRBV5-1 to TRBJ1-4; the match to TRBD1 covers 9 bases. Unmatched junction bases numbered 13, after V lost 0 bases and J lost 7 bases. In germline, CDR1 is SGHRS, CDR2 YFSETQ. The CDR3 runs to 18 residues. The CDR3 region is CASSLGLMDRGGSEKLFF. CDR3 in DNA: TGCGCCAGCAGCTTGGGTCTCATGGACAGGGGAGGGAGTGAAAAACTGTTTTTT.

The chain couples TRBV7-2 to TRBJ1-2; no clear D. The germline CDR1 and CDR2 sequences are SGHTA and FQGNSA. The CDR3 loop spans 14 amino acids. The V gene lost 1 base and the J gene lost 5 bases, with 11 bases spanning the gap. The CDR3 nucleotides read TGTGCCAGCAGCTTAGGCGGCAGCCTATATGGCTACACCTTC. Translated, it gives CASSLGGSLYGYTF. The whole variable domain, filled in from reference TRBV7-2 and TRBJ1-2, reads GAGVSQSPSNKVTEKGKDVELRCDPISGHTALYWYRQSLGQGLEFLIYFQGNSAPDKSGLPSDRFSAERTGGSVSTLTIQRTQQEDSAVYLCASSLGGSLYGYTFGSGTRLTVV.

A few counts support this clonotype. The genes are TRBV7-9 and TRBJ1-5, with TRBD1 matching over 9 bases. Germline V lookup: CDR1 SEHNR, CDR2 FQNEAQ (reference sequence). The CDR3 contains 15 residues. Unmatched junction bases numbered 4, after V lost 5 bases and J lost 2 bases. CDR3 nucleotide sequence: TGTGCCAGCAGCCGCGGGACAGGGCGCAATCAGCCCCAGCATTTT. Translating gives CASSRGTGRNQPQHF. The full variable domain, in which reference TRBV7-9 and TRBJ1-5 provide the parts outside the CDR3, is DTGVSQNPRHKITKRGQNVTFRCDPISEHNRLYWYRQTLGQGPEFLTYFQNEAQLEKSRLLSDRFSAERPKGSFSTLEIQRTEQGDSAMYLCASSRGTGRNQPQHFGDGTRLSIL.

The sample holds many counts of this clonotype. This chain joins TRBV20-1 and TRBJ2-3, with D possibly called TRBD1 or TRBD2 (5 bases each). V was shortened by 3 bases and J by 0 bases, with 10 bases between the two germline ends. The V gene's germline CDR1 is DFQATT and CDR2 SNEGSKA (reference sequence). The CDR3 runs 14 residues. CDR3 residues: CSASGTASTDTQYF. The CDR3 DNA reads TGCAGTGCTAGCGGGACCGCTAGCACAGATACGCAGTATTTT.

V is TRBV7-9 and J is TRBJ1-5; no firm D call. Trimming left V 1 base short and J 2 bases short, with 12 bases between. Germline CDR1 SEHNR, CDR2 FQNEAQ (reference sequence). The CDR3 sequence is 16 residues long. The CDR3: CASSLVEQYGNQPQHF. CDR3 coding DNA: TGTGCCAGCAGCTTAGTGGAACAGTATGGCAATCAGCCCCAGCATTTT.

This clonotype was picked up many times. The chain recombines TRBV20-1 with TRBJ2-7; D call uncertain. The V and J ends lost 3 bases and 6 bases respectively, with 9 bases between them. Germline V CDR1 and CDR2: DFQATT, SNEGSKA (reference sequence). The CDR3 totals 11 residues. The CDR3 DNA reads TGCAGTGCTAGGCCCCTAGTCGAGCAGTACTTC. Translated: CSARPLVEQYF.